The present entry profiles one T cell receptor beta chain with its context. Its antigen has not been determined. No base qualities exist here, and no much larger clone lies one base off it. The time point label of this sample denotes: baseline before oral tofacitinib. Peripheral blood and lesional scalp punch biopsies were obtained from patients with alopecia areata. PBMCs were isolated by density centrifugation and stained for CD3, CD4 and CD8, and CD4+ and CD8+ T cells were sorted on a FACSAria. CDR3 length: 15 amino acids, cysteine to phenylalanine. Only CDR3 DNA remains: 45 bases, in frame from the first base. V is reduced by 3 bases and J by 0 bases, leaving a spacing of 9 bases between them. CDR1 and CDR2, per the germline V gene, are MNHNS and SASEGT. Libraries came from the immunoSEQ multiplex PCR assay. RNA was extracted from all samples and reverse transcribed into cDNA as template for TCR sequencing. First-strand cDNA was synthesized using SuperScript III with a 2:1 mix of oligo-dT and random hexamers. A synthetic immune receptor repertoire was used to gauge amplification bias, and whatever bias remained was removed computationally. Per the original workflow: Raw reads were preprocessed for error removal, and CDR3 was defined according to IMGT conventions as running from the conserved cysteine to phenylalanine. To get clonality, Shannon entropy was normalized by log2 of the number of productive unique TCRs and the result was subtracted from 1. CD4 or CD8 identity of scalp clones was inferred by cross-referencing scalp TCRbeta sequences with sorted blood CD4 and CD8 repertoires. TCRdb provides this immuneACCESS table in a form limited to in-frame rearrangements. Some clones are lacking; in checked studies, under half of them reflect an unresolved V gene, and why the rest are absent is not known. The V and J calls and clone size were taken over from that table, and D and trimming were inferred from the DNA. The table for this sample lists 150,000 or so clones; about 51% of them were counted only once. Around 19% of the sample is held by the ten biggest clonotypes.

This sample was taken from a study of CD8+ T cells in alopecia areata (dated by TCRdb to the late 2010s). Describing the broader study: The treated patients, all with moderate-to-severe alopecia areata, were enrolled in an open-label pilot trial of oral tofacitinib given at 5 to 10 mg twice daily. Tofacitinib was administered for 6 to 18 months, and 6 months of follow-up off drug were then conducted to assess delayed response and recurrence. The study used high-throughput TCRbeta sequencing to examine T cell clonal expansion in alopecia areata, in both the C3H/HeJ mouse model and human patients. Scalp tissue and sorted CD4+ and CD8+ peripheral blood T cells from patchy and totalis/universalis alopecia areata patients and from healthy controls were covered by human TCRbeta sequencing. Tofacitinib-treated patients had biopsies at baseline and at 4 and 24 weeks of treatment, with a later scalp biopsy in several patients. Scalp clonality was compared across normal scalp (n=4), patchy alopecia areata scalp (n=8), and alopecia totalis/universalis scalp (n=8). RNA was obtained with the PAXgene miRNA kit for fixed scalp, the miRNeasy kit for PBMCs, and the RNeasy kit for mouse skin. TCRbeta CDR3 regions were amplified by immunoSEQ multiplex PCR with 35 Vbeta forward and 13 Jbeta reverse primers.

The study at large found these results: Lesional scalp, especially in alopecia totalis/universalis, showed higher clonality and more expanded CD8+ clones than normal scalp, suggesting antigenic drive. TCR sequences shared between patients were less clear than in mice, possibly partly because of HLA diversity in the patient population. Resident alphabeta T cells in normal human skin are also sequenced, complicating scalp TCR repertoire analysis, unlike mouse skin dominated by gammadelta T cells.

The V and J genes are TRBV6-1 and TRBJ2-1; 5 matching bases give a weak D call of TRBD2. The sample in question was CD8+ T cells sorted from blood, obtained at week 0. This TCR derives from a human donor with alopecia areata. The CDR3 reads CASSEDSSSYNEQFF. Here is the DNA: TGTGCCAGCAGTGAGGACTCAAGCTCCTACAATGAGCAGTTCTTC.